This T cell receptor (beta chain) was documented in a study of blood T cell repertoires in COVID-19. Study-level information: COVID-19 samples, acute and convalescent, were from the United States, Italy and Spain. Nucleic acid was either cDNA or gDNA, and it came from T cells, B-cell-depleted T cells, or PBMCs.

The recovered donors of Cohort 3 showed two negative PCRs, clearance, or symptom resolution. Data came from immunoSEQ multiplex PCR; TCRdb stores just in-frame clones and leaves some out. The data hold approximately 230,000 clones, with 70% to 90% observed a single time. Germline V CDR1 and CDR2: SGHDN, FVKESK. Trimming took 0 bases from V and 3 from J, leaving 15 bases between them. CDR3 length: 16 amino acids. The sequencing input was PBMCs or T cells enriched from blood (not recorded which). The chain combines TRBV14 with TRBJ2-7; D not resolved. The TCR comes from a man in his forties who had recovered from COVID-19. The CDR3, as DNA: TGTGCCAGCAGCCAAGATCCCAGGCACGCCTTCTACGAGCAGTACTTC. As protein: CASSQDPRHAFYEQYF.